This T cell receptor (beta chain) emerged from a study of blood T cell repertoires in COVID-19. Libraries were prepared by immunoSEQ multiplex PCR; TCRdb keeps only in-frame clonotypes and omits some of them. Counted here are 200,000 to 250,000 clones, roughly 85% occurring once; the ten biggest clones make up over 3%. The ends lost 5 bases at V and 8 bases at J; junction bases unmatched: 11. Germline assignment: CDR1 SGHAT and CDR2 FQNNGV. The CDR3 is 15 residues long. The count of this clone is one. This TCR was sampled from a middle-aged woman with acute COVID-19. The specimen sequenced was PBMCs or T cells enriched from blood (not recorded which). This chain links TRBV11-2 with TRBJ2-3, with 9 bases aligning to TRBD1. The CDR3 DNA is TGTGCCAGCAGCCCCACAGGGGGCGGTTTGGGTACGCAGTATTTT. It codes for CASSPTGGGLGTQYF.